One sample yielded the 10 T cell receptor beta chains listed below, sequenced in a study of Ad26.COV2.S vaccination and SARS-CoV-2 variants. Using immunoSEQ multiplex PCR, the repertoire was profiled, and TCRdb retains in-frame clones only, with some absent. This table has 46,000 or so clones, about 80% appearing once. Sequenced material: peripheral blood, taken after recovery from COVID-19. These receptor sequences come from a human donor who had recovered from COVID-19.

The table lists this clone with a few counts. The chain links TRBV15 to TRBJ1-5, with D perhaps TRBD1 (5 bases). The CDR3 loop spans 16 amino acids. V shed 1 base and J shed 5 bases, with 15 bases lying between them. Germline V lookup: CDR1 LNHNV, CDR2 YYDKDF (reference sequence). The CDR3 DNA sequence: TGTGCCACCAGCAGAGGGGGAAGGGGCAGGGATCAGCCCCAGCATTTT. It encodes CATSRGGRGRDQPQHF.

The rearrangement joins TRBV5-1 to TRBJ2-3; the D gene is possibly TRBD2 (6 bases). The CDR3 totals 15 residues. Trimming left V 5 bases short and J 4 bases short, with 17 bases between. Germline loops: CDR1 SGHRS, CDR2 YFSETQ. The CDR3 DNA is TGCGCCAGCAGGTCTAGCGTCGGGGGTGCAGATACGCAGTATTTT. It codes for CASRSSVGGADTQYF. Based on the CDR3 plus reference TRBV5-1 and TRBJ2-3, the full variable domain is KAGVTQTPRYLIKTRGQQVTLSCSPISGHRSVSWYQQTPGQGLQFLFEYFSETQRNKGNFPGRFSGRQFSNSRSEMNVSTLELGDSALYLCASRSSVGGADTQYFGPGTRLTVL.

The V and J genes are TRBV9 and TRBJ2-3; D perhaps matches TRBD1 (6 bases). V was pared by 4 bases and J by 0 bases, with 12 bases between. CDR3 length: 15 residues. Germline CDR1 is SGDLS and CDR2 is YYNGEE. The CDR3 loop is CASSFLGGSTDTQYF. The CDR3 region has the DNA TGTGCCAGCAGCTTCCTAGGGGGAAGCACAGATACGCAGTATTTT. The whole variable domain, filled in from reference TRBV9 and TRBJ2-3, reads DSGVTQTPKHLITATGQRVTLRCSPRSGDLSVYWYQQSLDQGLQFLIQYYNGEERAKGNILERFSAQQFPDLHSELNLSSLELGDSALYFCASSFLGGSTDTQYFGPGTRLTVL.

The chain recombines TRBV6-6 with TRBJ1-2; no definite D call. CDR1 MNHNY and CDR2 SVGAGI come from the germline V gene (reference sequence). The CDR3 is made up of 11 amino acids. V dropped 8 bases and J dropped 0 bases, with 4 bases sitting between them. CDR3 coding DNA: TGTGCCAGCGCGGCTAACTATGGCTACACCTTC. Protein product: CASAANYGYTF.

Written as DNA, the CDR3 is TGCGCCAGCAGCTTGGGGTCAGCCGAAGCTTTCTTT. Its translation is CASSLGSAEAFF. This sequence joins TRBV5-1 and TRBJ1-1, with D unclear. There are 12 residues in the CDR3. CDR1 is SGHRS and CDR2 is YFSETQ in the germline V gene. V was pared by 0 bases and J by 8 bases, with 8 bases between.

The chain is built from TRBV25-1 and TRBJ2-5; D not certain. This CDR3 has 12 residues. V gave up 6 bases and J gave up 5 bases, with 10 bases separating them. Germline assignment: CDR1 MGHDK and CDR2 SYGVNS. The DNA for the CDR3 is TGTGCCAGCAGCAATCATGGGGAGACCCAGTACTTC. Protein product: CASSNHGETQYF. Looking up the rest from reference TRBV25-1 and TRBJ2-5 gives the full variable domain: EADIYQTPRYLVIGTGKKITLECSQTMGHDKMYWYQQDPGMELHLIHYSYGVNSTEKGDLSSESTVSRIRTEHFPLTLESARPSHTSQYLCASSNHGETQYFGPGTRLLVL.

The chain has TRBV18 and TRBJ2-7; no reliable D call. The CDR3 consists of 14 residues. V lost 3 bases and J lost 5, with 14 bases in between. In germline, CDR1 is KGHSH, CDR2 LQKENI. The CDR3 protein is CASSPSPGSNEQYF. Written as DNA, the CDR3 is TGTGCCAGCTCACCGAGTCCGGGTTCGAACGAGCAGTACTTC.

The CDR3 nucleotides are TGTGCCAGCTCACCACGCGCAGGGGACAACACTGAAGCTTTCTTT. This sequence encodes CASSPRAGDNTEAFF. The V call is TRBV18, the J call TRBJ1-1, with a possible D match to TRBD1 (6 bases). The CDR3 covers 15 residues. Trimming removed 1 base from V and 2 bases from J, with 11 bases in between. CDR1 KGHSH and CDR2 LQKENI come from the germline V gene.

This chain links TRBV19 with TRBJ1-1; TRBD1 aligns across 8 bases. CDR3 size: 16 residues. From germline, CDR1 is LNHDA and CDR2 SQIVND (reference sequence). Losses at the gene ends were 6 bases for V and 0 bases for J; bases not matched to a gene: 9. CDR3 in DNA: TGTGCCAGTAGGGATGGACAGGGAGGGGTGAACACTGAAGCTTTCTTT. It codes for CASRDGQGGVNTEAFF.

This clone came up a few times. A read error may account for a junction end that differs from germline. The chain uses TRBV5-6 and TRBJ2-3; TRBD1 matches at 9 bases. Germline V gives CDR1 SGHDT, CDR2 YYEEEE. The CDR3 length is 12 residues. The CDR3 region is CASSFTGGEENF. CDR3 sequence (DNA): TGTGCCAGCAGCTTTACAGGGGGCGAAGAGAATTTT. Combining the CDR3 with reference TRBV5-6 and TRBJ2-3 gives the whole variable domain DAGVTQSPTHLIKTRGQQVTLRCSPKSGHDTVSWYQQALGQGPQFIFQYYEEEERQRGNFPDRFSGHQFPNYSSELNVNALLLGDSALYLCASSFTGGEENFGPGTRLTVL.